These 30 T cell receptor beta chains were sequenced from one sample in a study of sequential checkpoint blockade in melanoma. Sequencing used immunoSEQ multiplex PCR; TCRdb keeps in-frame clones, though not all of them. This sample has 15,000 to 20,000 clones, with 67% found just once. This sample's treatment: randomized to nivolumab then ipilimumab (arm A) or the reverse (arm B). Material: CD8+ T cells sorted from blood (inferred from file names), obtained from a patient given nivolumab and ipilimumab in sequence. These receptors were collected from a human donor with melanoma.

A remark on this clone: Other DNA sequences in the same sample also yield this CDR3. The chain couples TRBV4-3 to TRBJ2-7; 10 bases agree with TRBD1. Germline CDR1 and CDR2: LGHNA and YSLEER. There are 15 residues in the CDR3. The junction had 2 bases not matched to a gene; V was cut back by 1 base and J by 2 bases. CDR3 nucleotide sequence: TGCGCCAGCAGCCAAGGGGACAGGGGCCCCTACGAGCAGTACTTC. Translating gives CASSQGDRGPYEQYF.

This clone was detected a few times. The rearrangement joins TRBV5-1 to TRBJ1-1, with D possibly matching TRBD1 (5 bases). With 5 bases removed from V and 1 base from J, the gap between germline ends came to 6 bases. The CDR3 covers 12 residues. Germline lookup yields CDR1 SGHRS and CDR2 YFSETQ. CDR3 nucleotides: TGCGCCAGCAGTACAGGGAACACTGAAGCTTTCTTT. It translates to CASSTGNTEAFF.

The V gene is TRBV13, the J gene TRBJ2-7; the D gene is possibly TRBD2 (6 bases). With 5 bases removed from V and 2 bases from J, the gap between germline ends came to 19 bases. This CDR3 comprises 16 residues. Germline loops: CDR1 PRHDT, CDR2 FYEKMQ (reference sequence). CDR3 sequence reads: CASSHPAGLFTYEQYF. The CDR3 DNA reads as TGTGCCAGCAGCCATCCCGCGGGGCTTTTCACCTACGAGCAGTACTTC.

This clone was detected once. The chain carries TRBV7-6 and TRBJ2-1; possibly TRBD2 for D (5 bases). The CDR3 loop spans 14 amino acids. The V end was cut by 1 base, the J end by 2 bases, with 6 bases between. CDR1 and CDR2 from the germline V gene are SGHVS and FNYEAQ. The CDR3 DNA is TGTGCCAGCAGCTTAGTCGGGGCCTACAATGAGCAGTTCTTC. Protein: CASSLVGAYNEQFF.

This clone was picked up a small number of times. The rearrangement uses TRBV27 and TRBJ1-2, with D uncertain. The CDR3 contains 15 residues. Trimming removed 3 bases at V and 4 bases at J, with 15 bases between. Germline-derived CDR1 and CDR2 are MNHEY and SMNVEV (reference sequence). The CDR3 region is CASSFRAGGVYGYTF. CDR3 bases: TGTGCCAGCAGTTTTAGGGCAGGAGGCGTCTATGGCTACACCTTC.

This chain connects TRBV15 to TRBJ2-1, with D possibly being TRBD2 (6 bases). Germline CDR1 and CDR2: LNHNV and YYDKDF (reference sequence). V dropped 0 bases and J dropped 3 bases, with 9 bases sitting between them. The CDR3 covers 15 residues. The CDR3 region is CATSRERRGYNEQFF. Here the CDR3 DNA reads TGTGCCACCAGCAGAGAAAGGCGGGGCTACAATGAGCAGTTCTTC.

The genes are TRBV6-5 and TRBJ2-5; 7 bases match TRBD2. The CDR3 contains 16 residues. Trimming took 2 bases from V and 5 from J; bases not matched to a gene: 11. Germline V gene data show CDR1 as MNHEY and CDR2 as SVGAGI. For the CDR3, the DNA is TGTGCCAGCAGTTACAGTTTGACTAGCCTTGGGGAGACCCAGTACTTC. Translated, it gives CASSYSLTSLGETQYF.

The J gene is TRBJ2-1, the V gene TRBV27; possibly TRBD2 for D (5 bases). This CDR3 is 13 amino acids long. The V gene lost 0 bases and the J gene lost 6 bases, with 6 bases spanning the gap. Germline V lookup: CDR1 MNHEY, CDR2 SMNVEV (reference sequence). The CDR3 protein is CASSLSRANEQFF. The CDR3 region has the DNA TGTGCCAGCAGTTTATCGAGGGCCAATGAGCAGTTCTTC.

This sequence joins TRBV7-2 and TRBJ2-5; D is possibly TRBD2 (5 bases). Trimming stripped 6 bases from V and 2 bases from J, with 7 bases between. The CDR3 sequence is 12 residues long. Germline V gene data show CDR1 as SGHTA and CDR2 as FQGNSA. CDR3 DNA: TGTGCCAGCAGGGACTTTCAAGAGACCCAGTACTTC. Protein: CASRDFQETQYF.

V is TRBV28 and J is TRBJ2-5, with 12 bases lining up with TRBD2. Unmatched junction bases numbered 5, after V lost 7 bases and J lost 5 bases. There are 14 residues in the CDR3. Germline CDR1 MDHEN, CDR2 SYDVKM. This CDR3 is CASTRTSGVETQYF. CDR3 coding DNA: TGTGCCAGCACCAGGACTAGCGGGGTTGAGACCCAGTACTTC.

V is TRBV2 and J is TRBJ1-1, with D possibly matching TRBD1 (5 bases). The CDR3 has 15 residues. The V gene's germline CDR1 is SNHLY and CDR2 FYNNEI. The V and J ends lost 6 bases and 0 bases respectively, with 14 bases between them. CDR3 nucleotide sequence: TGTGCCAGCAGCACAGGCGCCTGGGTGAACACTGAAGCTTTCTTT. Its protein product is CASSTGAWVNTEAFF.

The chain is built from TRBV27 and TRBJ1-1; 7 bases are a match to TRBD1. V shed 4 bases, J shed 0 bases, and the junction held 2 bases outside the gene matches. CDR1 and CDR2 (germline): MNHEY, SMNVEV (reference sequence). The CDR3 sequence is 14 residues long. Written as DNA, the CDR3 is TGTGCCAGCAGTTCGGGACAGATGAACACTGAAGCTTTCTTT. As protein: CASSSGQMNTEAFF.

This chain's CDR3 is CSVARTGGNIQYF. The DNA for the CDR3 is TGCAGCGTTGCGAGGACAGGGGGAAACATTCAGTACTTC. This chain links TRBV29-1 with TRBJ2-4, with TRBD1 matching over 10 bases. This CDR3 spans 13 amino acids. Germline V CDR1 and CDR2: SQVTM, ANQGSEA. V lost 4 bases and J lost 6; bases outside the gene matches: 3.

CDR3 protein: CASSFGRGGNGYTF. In DNA form, the CDR3 reads TGTGCCAGCAGCTTTGGCAGGGGAGGGAATGGCTACACCTTC. This sequence joins TRBV7-8 and TRBJ1-2, with D possibly being TRBD1 (6 bases). The V end lost 3 bases, the J end lost 6 bases, and 14 bases lay between the germline ends. Germline CDR1 SGHVS, CDR2 FQNEAQ. The CDR3 runs to 14 residues.

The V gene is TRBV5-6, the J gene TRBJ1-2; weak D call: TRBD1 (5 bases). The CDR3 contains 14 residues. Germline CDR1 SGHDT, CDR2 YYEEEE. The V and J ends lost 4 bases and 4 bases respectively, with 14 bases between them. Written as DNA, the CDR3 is TGTGCCAGCAGCCGGGGGTCAGGAGTCTATGGCTACACCTTC. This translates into CASSRGSGVYGYTF.

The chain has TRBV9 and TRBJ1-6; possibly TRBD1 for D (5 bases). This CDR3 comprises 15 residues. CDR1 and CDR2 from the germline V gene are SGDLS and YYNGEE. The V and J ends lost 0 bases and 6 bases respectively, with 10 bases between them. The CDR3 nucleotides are TGTGCCAGCAGCGTAGGCGGAGGGGTTAATTCACCCCTCCACTTT. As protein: CASSVGGGVNSPLHF.

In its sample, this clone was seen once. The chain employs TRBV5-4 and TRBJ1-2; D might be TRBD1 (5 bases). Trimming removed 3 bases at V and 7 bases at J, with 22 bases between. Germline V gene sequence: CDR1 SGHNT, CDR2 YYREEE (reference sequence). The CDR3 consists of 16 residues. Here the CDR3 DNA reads TGTGCCAGCAGCTATTTCGGGGGGGGGTTAGTCCGTGGCTACACCTTC. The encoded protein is CASSYFGGGLVRGYTF. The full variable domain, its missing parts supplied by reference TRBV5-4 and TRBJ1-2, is ETGVTQSPTHLIKTRGQQVTLRCSSQSGHNTVSWYQQALGQGPQFIFQYYREEENGRGNFPPRFSGLQFPNYSSELNVNALELDDSALYLCASSYFGGGLVRGYTFGSGTRLTVV.

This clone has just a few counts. The DNA for the CDR3 is TGTGCCAGCAGCCCCCGGGAGAACTACGAGCAGTACGTC. Protein sequence: CASSPRENYEQYV. V is TRBV11-1 and J is TRBJ2-7; a weak D match, TRBD2 (6 bases). Germline V lookup: CDR1 SGHAT, CDR2 FQDESV (reference sequence). V shed 5 bases and J shed 3 bases, with 11 bases lying between them. The CDR3 is 13 amino acids.

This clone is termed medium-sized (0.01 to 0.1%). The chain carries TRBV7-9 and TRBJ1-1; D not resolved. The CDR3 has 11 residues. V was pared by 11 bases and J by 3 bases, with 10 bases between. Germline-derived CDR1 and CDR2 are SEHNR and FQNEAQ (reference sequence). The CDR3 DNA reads TGTGCCCAAGAGGAGTACACTGAAGCTTTCTTT. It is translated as CAQEEYTEAFF.

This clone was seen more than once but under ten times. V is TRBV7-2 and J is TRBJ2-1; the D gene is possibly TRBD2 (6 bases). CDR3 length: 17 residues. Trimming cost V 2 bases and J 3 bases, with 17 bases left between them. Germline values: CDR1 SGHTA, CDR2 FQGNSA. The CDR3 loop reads CASSLKAGMPLYNEQFF. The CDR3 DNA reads TGTGCCAGCAGCTTAAAGGCGGGAATGCCACTCTACAATGAGCAGTTCTTC. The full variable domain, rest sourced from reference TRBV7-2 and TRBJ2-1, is GAGVSQSPSNKVTEKGKDVELRCDPISGHTALYWYRQSLGQGLEFLIYFQGNSAPDKSGLPSDRFSAERTGGSVSTLTIQRTQQEDSAVYLCASSLKAGMPLYNEQFFGPGTRLTVL.

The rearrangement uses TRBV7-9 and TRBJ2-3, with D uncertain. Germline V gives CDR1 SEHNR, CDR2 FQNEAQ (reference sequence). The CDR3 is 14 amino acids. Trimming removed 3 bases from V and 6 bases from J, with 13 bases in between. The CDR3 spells CASSLERGGDTQYF. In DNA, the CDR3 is TGTGCCAGCAGCTTGGAACGCGGTGGGGATACGCAGTATTTT.

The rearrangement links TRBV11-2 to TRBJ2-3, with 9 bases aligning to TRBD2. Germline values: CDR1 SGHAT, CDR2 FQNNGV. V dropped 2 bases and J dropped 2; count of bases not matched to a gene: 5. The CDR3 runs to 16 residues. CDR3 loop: CASSLLAGVVTDTQYF. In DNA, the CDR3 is TGTGCCAGCAGCTTATTAGCGGGGGTCGTCACAGATACGCAGTATTTT.

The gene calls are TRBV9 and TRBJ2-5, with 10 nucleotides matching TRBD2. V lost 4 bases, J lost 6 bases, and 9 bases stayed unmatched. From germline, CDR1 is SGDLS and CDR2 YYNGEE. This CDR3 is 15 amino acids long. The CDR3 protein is CASSSSGGAGKTQYF. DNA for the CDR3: TGTGCCAGCAGCTCCAGCGGGGGGGCCGGTAAGACCCAGTACTTC. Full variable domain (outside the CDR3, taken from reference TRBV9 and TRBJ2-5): DSGVTQTPKHLITATGQRVTLRCSPRSGDLSVYWYQQSLDQGLQFLIQYYNGEERAKGNILERFSAQQFPDLHSELNLSSLELGDSALYFCASSSSGGAGKTQYFGPGTRLLVL.

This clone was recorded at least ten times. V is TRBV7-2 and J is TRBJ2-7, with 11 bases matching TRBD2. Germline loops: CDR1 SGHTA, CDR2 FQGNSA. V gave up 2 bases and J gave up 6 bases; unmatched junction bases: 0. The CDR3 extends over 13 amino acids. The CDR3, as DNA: TGTGCCAGCAGCTTAACTAGCGGGGGCGAGCAGTACTTC. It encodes CASSLTSGGEQYF.

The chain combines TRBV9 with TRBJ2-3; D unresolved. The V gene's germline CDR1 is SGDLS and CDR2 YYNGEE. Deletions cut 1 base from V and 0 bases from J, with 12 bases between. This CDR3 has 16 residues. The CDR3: CASSVNRLTSTDTQYF. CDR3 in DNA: TGTGCCAGCAGCGTAAACCGTTTAACTAGCACAGATACGCAGTATTTT.

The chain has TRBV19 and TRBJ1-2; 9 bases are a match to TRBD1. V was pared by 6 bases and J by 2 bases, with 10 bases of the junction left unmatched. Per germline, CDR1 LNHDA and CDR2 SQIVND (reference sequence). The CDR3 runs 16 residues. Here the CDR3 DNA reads TGTGCCAGTAGCATGGGACAGGGAAGGCGGAACTATGGCTACACCTTC. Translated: CASSMGQGRRNYGYTF.

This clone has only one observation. The CDR3: CASSQGQMGSYEQYF. The DNA for the CDR3 is TGTGCCAGCAGCCAGGGACAGATGGGTTCCTACGAGCAGTACTTC. This chain uses TRBV6-6 with TRBJ2-7; 7 nucleotides line up with TRBD1. The V gene end was trimmed by 6 bases and the J gene end by 1 base; junction bases not matched to a gene: 9. This CDR3 comprises 15 residues. CDR1 and CDR2 (germline): MNHNY, SVGAGI (reference sequence).

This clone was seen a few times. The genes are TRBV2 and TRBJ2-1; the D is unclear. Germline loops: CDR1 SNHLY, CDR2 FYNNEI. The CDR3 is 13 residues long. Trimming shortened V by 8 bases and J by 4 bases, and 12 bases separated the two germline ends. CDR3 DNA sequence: TGTGCCAGCCGCGCCACCCCTTACAATGAGCAGTTCTTC. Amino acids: CASRATPYNEQFF. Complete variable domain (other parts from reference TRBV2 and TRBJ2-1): EPEVTQTPSHQVTQMGQEVILRCVPISNHLYFYWYRQILGQKVEFLVSFYNNEISEKSEIFDDQFSVERPDGSNFTLKIRSTKLEDSAMYFCASRATPYNEQFFGPGTRLTVL.

The chain's CDR3 is CASSKGENTEAFF. The CDR3 DNA sequence: TGTGCCAGCTCGAAAGGGGAGAACACTGAAGCTTTCTTT. The V call is TRBV18, the J call TRBJ1-1; D possibly corresponds to TRBD1 (5 bases). CDR1 is KGHSH and CDR2 is LQKENI in the germline V gene. V gave up 6 bases and J gave up 1 base, with 9 bases separating them. There are 13 residues in the CDR3.

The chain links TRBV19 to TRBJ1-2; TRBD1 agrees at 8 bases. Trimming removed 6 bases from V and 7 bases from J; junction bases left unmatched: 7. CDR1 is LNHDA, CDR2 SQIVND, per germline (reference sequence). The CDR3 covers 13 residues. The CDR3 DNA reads TGTGCCAGTAGCCCGGGACAGGCAATTGGCTACACCTTC. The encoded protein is CASSPGQAIGYTF.